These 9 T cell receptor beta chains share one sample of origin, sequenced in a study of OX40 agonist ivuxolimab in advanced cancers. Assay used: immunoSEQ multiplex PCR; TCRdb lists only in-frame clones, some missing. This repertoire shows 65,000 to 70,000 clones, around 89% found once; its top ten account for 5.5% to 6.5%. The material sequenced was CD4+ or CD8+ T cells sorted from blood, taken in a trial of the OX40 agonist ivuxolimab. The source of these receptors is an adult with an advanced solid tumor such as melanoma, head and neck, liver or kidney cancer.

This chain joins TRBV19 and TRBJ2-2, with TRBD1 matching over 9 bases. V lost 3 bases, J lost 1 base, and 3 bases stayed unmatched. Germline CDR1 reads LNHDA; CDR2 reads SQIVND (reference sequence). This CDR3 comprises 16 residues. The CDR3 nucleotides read TGTGCCAGTAGTATTCCGGGACAGGGGAACACCGGGGAGCTGTTTTTT. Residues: CASSIPGQGNTGELFF.

The CDR3 loop is CASSSSSGKYTEAFF. The CDR3 bases are TGTGCCAGCAGTTCGTCATCAGGGAAATACACTGAAGCTTTCTTT. V is TRBV27 and J is TRBJ1-1; possibly TRBD1 for D (5 bases). CDR1 is MNHEY, CDR2 SMNVEV, per germline (reference sequence). The ends were cut back, 4 bases at V and 3 bases at J, with 15 bases in the middle. The CDR3 spans 15 residues.

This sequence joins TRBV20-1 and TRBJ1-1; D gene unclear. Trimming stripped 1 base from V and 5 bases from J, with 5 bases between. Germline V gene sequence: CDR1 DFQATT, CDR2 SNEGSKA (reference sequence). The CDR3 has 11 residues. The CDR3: CSARAGTEAFF. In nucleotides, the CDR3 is TGCAGTGCTAGAGCCGGAACTGAAGCTTTCTTT.

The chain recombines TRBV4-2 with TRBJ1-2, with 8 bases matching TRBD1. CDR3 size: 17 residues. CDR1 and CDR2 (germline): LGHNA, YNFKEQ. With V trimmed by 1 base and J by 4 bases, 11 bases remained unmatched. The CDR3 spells CASSQVSDREWSYGYTF. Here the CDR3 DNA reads TGTGCCAGCAGCCAAGTATCGGACAGGGAATGGAGCTATGGCTACACCTTC.

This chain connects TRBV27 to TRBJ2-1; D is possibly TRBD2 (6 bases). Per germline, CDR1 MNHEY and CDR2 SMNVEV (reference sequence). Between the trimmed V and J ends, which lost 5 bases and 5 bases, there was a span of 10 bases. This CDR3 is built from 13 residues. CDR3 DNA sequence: TGTGCCAGCAGTCCCGGGAGAAACAATGAGCAGTTCTTC. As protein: CASSPGRNNEQFF.

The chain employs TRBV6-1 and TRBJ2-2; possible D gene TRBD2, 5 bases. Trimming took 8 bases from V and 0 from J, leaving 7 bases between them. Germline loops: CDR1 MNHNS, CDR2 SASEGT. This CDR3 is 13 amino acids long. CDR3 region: CASRLTNTGELFF. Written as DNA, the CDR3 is TGTGCCAGCCGACTAACGAACACCGGGGAGCTGTTTTTT.

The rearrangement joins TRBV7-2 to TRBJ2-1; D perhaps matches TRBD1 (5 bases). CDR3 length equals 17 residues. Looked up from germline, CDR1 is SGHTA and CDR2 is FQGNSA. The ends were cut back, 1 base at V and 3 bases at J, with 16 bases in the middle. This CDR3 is CASSLEGGAAYYNEQFF. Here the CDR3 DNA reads TGTGCCAGCAGCTTAGAGGGTGGGGCAGCCTACTACAATGAGCAGTTCTTC.

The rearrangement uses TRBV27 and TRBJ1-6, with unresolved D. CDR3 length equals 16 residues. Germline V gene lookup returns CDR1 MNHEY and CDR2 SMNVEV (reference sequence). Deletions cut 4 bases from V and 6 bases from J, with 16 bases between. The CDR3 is CASSSTPSGPNSPLHF. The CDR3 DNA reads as TGTGCCAGCAGTTCGACCCCGTCAGGCCCTAATTCACCCCTCCACTTT.

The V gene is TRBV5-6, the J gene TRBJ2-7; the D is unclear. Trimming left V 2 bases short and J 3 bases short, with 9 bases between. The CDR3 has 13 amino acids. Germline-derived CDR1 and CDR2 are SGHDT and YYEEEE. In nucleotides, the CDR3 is TGTGCCAGCAGCTTAAGGGCCCTCTACGAGCAGTACTTC. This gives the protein CASSLRALYEQYF.